The clone carrying this T cell receptor beta chain was observed a single time. Other DNA variants within this sample encode the same CDR3. The data were taken from a study of blood T cell repertoires in COVID-19. The germline gives CDR1 SNHLY, CDR2 FYNNEI. Trimming took off 4 bases at V and 4 bases at J, with 8 bases between the two ends. The CDR3 is made up of 12 amino acids. Original data processing: Amplification from reference gene primers served as the basis for estimated nucleated cell counts. Assay used: immunoSEQ multiplex PCR; TCRdb lists only in-frame clones, some missing. The D gene and trimming were derived from the DNA, and the V and J assignments and clone size from that table. The table has around 400,000 clones, approximately 87% seen once; the top ten hold 10%.

The V call is TRBV2, the J call TRBJ2-7; the D gene is possibly TRBD1 (6 bases). The sequencing sample was made of peripheral blood. This clonotype was sampled from a woman aged 30 to 39 with COVID-19, enrolled during active disease. CDR3 DNA sequence: TGTGCCAGCAGTGTACAGGGATACGAGCAGTACTTC. Translated, it gives CASSVQGYEQYF.